The next 17 T cell receptor beta chains were all read from a single sample in a study of blood T cell repertoires in COVID-19. Libraries were prepared by immunoSEQ multiplex PCR; TCRdb keeps only in-frame clonotypes and omits some of them. The table lists about 270,000 clones, 80% to 95% of them singletons, with about 3% in the top ten. Sequences were obtained from PBMCs or T cells enriched from blood (not recorded which). The receptors originated from a man in his forties who had been exposed to COVID-19.

The J gene is TRBJ2-1, the V gene TRBV11-2, with TRBD2 matching 9 bases. The V segment lost 1 base and the J segment 8 bases; nucleotides outside the gene matches: 3. The length of the CDR3 is 14 residues. CDR1 SGHAT and CDR2 FQNNGV come from the germline V gene. The CDR3 sequence is CASSLVGTSYEQFF. As DNA, the CDR3 is TGTGCCAGCAGCTTAGTTGGGACTAGCTATGAGCAGTTCTTC.

This chain joins TRBV11-3 and TRBJ2-4; TRBD1 agrees at 7 bases. CDR3 length: 14 residues. V dropped 5 bases and J dropped 8; count of bases not matched to a gene: 9. The germline V gene encodes CDR1 SGHNT and CDR2 YENEEA. CDR3 sequence (DNA): TGTGCCAGCAGCCAGACAGGGTCGACGGACATTCAGTACTTC. Amino acid sequence: CASSQTGSTDIQYF.

The chain uses TRBV6-5 and TRBJ1-2; D perhaps matches TRBD1 (6 bases). The CDR3 is made up of 15 amino acids. The germline gives CDR1 MNHEY, CDR2 SVGAGI. Trimming stripped 2 bases from V and 8 bases from J, with 18 bases between. CDR3 coding DNA: TGTGCCAGCAGTTACCCCGGGACACCTAGAGAGGGCTACACCTTC. Its translation: CASSYPGTPREGYTF.

The rearrangement joins TRBV6-1 to TRBJ2-7, with TRBD1 matching 9 bases. The CDR3 spans 17 residues. J was trimmed by 4 bases and V by 1 base; bases with no gene match: 11. Germline CDR1 and CDR2: MNHNS and SASEGT. Written as DNA, the CDR3 is TGTGCCAGCAGTGAAGGGATTACAGGGGGCGGGCGGTACGAGCAGTACTTC. It yields the protein CASSEGITGGGRYEQYF.

This clone has a single count. The chain recombines TRBV7-9 with TRBJ2-5, with D perhaps TRBD2 (6 bases). CDR1 is SEHNR, CDR2 FQNEAQ, per germline (reference sequence). Between the trimmed V and J ends, which lost 6 bases and 1 base, there was a span of 18 bases. This CDR3 is 16 amino acids long. The DNA of the CDR3 is TGTGCCAGCAGACTCGGTGGTGGGGGGTTCCAAGAGACCCAGTACTTC. Translation gives CASRLGGGGFQETQYF.

The rearrangement joins TRBV28 to TRBJ1-6, with D possibly matching TRBD1 (6 bases). V lost 6 bases and J 11 bases, leaving 23 bases between the germline ends. The V gene's germline CDR1 is MDHEN and CDR2 SYDVKM. This CDR3 is 16 amino acids long. The CDR3 region is CASSPRGAAGEAPLHF. The DNA for the CDR3 is TGTGCCAGCAGCCCGCGTGGGGCGGCAGGGGAAGCACCCCTCCACTTT.

This sequence joins TRBV27 and TRBJ1-6; D unresolved. Germline V gives CDR1 MNHEY, CDR2 SMNVEV (reference sequence). Between the trimmed V and J ends, which lost 3 bases and 6 bases, there was a span of 12 bases. The CDR3 has 15 amino acids. Here the CDR3 DNA reads TGTGCCAGCAGTTTGCGGGGTTTCGGTAATTCACCCCTCCACTTT. It yields the protein CASSLRGFGNSPLHF.

The chain is built from TRBV7-9 and TRBJ1-4, with a possible D match to TRBD1 (6 bases). V was shortened by 5 bases and J by 4 bases, with 14 bases between the two germline ends. Germline V lookup: CDR1 SEHNR, CDR2 FQNEAQ (reference sequence). The CDR3 runs to 15 residues. The CDR3 sequence is CASSPGGADNEKLFF. CDR3 DNA sequence: TGTGCCAGCAGCCCCGGGGGGGCGGATAATGAAAAACTGTTTTTT.

V usage is TRBV3-1 (or the pseudogene TRBV3-2) and J usage is TRBJ1-2; 7 bases align to TRBD1. Trimming cost V 4 bases and J 12 bases; bases outside gene matches: 8. In germline, CDR1 is LGHDT, CDR2 YNNKEL (reference sequence). The CDR3 is 12 amino acids. The CDR3 loop is CASSRDSGPNTF. In DNA, the CDR3 is TGTGCCAGCAGCCGGGACAGCGGGCCGAACACCTTC.

In this sample, this clone turned up once. V is TRBV2 and J is TRBJ1-5; D ambiguous. The CDR3 extends over 14 amino acids. V was trimmed by 4 bases and J by 6 bases, leaving 13 bases between them. Looked up from germline, CDR1 is SNHLY and CDR2 is FYNNEI. The CDR3 is CASSVYREGQPQHF. CDR3 coding DNA: TGTGCCAGCAGTGTTTACAGAGAAGGTCAGCCCCAGCATTTT.

This clone appeared once. The gene calls are TRBV4-3 and TRBJ2-7; 11 bases are a match to TRBD1. The CDR3 has 14 residues. V shed 4 bases, J shed 3 bases, and the junction held 2 bases outside the gene matches. Looked up from germline, CDR1 is LGHNA and CDR2 is YSLEER. CDR3 bases: TGCGCCAGCAGCCGGACAGGGGGCGGCTACGAGCAGTACTTC. Protein sequence: CASSRTGGGYEQYF.

This clone was recorded a few times. The same CDR3 arises from other DNA sequences in this sample as well. The chain recombines TRBV5-5 with TRBJ2-3; D possibly corresponds to TRBD1 (6 bases). Per the germline V gene, CDR1 is SGHKS and CDR2 is YYEKEE (reference sequence). The CDR3 runs to 14 residues. V lost 1 base and J 0 bases, leaving 6 bases between the germline ends. CDR3 coding DNA: TGTGCCAGCAGCTTGACAGGGAGCACAGATACGCAGTATTTT. The encoded protein is CASSLTGSTDTQYF.

The chain is built from TRBV10-3 and TRBJ1-3, with D tentatively TRBD1 (5 bases). CDR1 and CDR2 from the germline V gene are ENHRY and SYGVKD. Trimming shortened V by 6 bases and J by 2 bases, and 17 bases separated the two germline ends. This CDR3 is 16 amino acids long. This CDR3 is CAISDGGEGTGNTIYF. The DNA for the CDR3 is TGTGCCATCAGCGACGGGGGGGAAGGTACTGGAAACACCATATATTTT.

This chain links TRBV7-3 with TRBJ1-4, with TRBD1 identical over 9 bases. With 3 bases clipped from V and 7 bases from J, the junction kept 0 bases outside the gene matches. This CDR3 has 13 residues. Per the germline V gene, CDR1 is SGHTA and CDR2 is FQGTGA. CDR3 protein: CASSLGQGEKLFF. CDR3 nucleotide sequence: TGTGCCAGCAGCTTGGGACAGGGTGAAAAACTGTTTTTT.

This chain links TRBV23-1 with TRBJ1-2; tentatively, D is TRBD1 (6 bases). TRBV23-1 is marked as an open reading frame, function uncertain. This CDR3 contains 15 residues. Trimming took off 3 bases at V and 0 bases at J, with 11 bases between the two ends. The CDR3 sequence: CASSHSGHSNYGYTF. The CDR3, as DNA: TGCGCCAGCAGTCACTCGGGACACTCTAACTATGGCTACACCTTC.

The rearrangement joins TRBV11-3 to TRBJ2-7; 10 bases are shared with TRBD1. The CDR3 contains 19 residues. Germline CDR1 reads SGHNT; CDR2 reads YENEEA. The J segment lost 5 bases and the V segment lost 1 base, leaving 17 bases of the junction unmatched. CDR3 nucleotide sequence: TGTGCCAGCAGCTTAGTAAATATTATGAGGGACAGGGGTCGAAACGAGCAGTACTTC. It specifies CASSLVNIMRDRGRNEQYF.

The rearrangement joins TRBV15 to TRBJ1-3, with 7 nucleotides matching TRBD1. J gave up 0 bases and V 1 base, and 0 bases lay outside the gene matches. The V gene's germline CDR1 is LNHNV and CDR2 YYDKDF (reference sequence). The CDR3 contains 15 residues. The CDR3 sequence is CATSRGQGSGNTIYF. CDR3 in DNA: TGTGCCACCAGCAGAGGACAGGGCTCTGGAAACACCATATATTTT.